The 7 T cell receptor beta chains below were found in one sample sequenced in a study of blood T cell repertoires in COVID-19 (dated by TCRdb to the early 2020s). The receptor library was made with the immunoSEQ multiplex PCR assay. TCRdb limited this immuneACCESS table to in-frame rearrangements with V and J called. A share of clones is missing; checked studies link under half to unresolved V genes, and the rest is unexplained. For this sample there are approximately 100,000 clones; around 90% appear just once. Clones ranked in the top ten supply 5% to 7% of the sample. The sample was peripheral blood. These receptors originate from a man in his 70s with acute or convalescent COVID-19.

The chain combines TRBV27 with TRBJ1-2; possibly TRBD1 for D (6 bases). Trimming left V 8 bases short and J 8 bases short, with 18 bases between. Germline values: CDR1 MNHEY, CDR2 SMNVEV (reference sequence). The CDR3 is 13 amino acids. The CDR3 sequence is CASSRGGVGGYTF. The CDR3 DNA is TGTGCCAGCTCCCGAGGGGGGGTAGGGGGCTACACCTTC.

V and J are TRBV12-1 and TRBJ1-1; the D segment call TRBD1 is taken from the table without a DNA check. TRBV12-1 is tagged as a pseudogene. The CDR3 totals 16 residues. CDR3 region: CASSPTSRGQDTEAFF. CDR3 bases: TGTGCCAGCAGCCCAACCTCTCGGGGACAAGACACTGAAGCTTTCTTT.

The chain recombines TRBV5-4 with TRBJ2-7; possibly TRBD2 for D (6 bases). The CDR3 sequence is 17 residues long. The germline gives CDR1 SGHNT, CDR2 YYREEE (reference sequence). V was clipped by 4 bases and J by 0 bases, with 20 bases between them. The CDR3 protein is CASSPPGGGTSSYEQYF. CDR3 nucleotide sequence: TGTGCCAGCAGCCCGCCCGGTGGCGGGACGAGCTCCTACGAGCAGTACTTC. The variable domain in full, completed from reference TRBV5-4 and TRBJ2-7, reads ETGVTQSPTHLIKTRGQQVTLRCSSQSGHNTVSWYQQALGQGPQFIFQYYREEENGRGNFPPRFSGLQFPNYSSELNVNALELDDSALYLCASSPPGGGTSSYEQYFGPGTRLTVT.

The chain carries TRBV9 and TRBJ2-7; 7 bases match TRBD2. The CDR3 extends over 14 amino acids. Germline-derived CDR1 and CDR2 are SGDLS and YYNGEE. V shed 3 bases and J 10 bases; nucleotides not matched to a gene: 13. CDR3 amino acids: CASSGEGRAAPQYF. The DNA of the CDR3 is TGTGCCAGCAGCGGGGAGGGGCGGGCGGCCCCCCAGTACTTC.

CDR3 DNA sequence: TGCGCCAGCAGCCCCCGACAGGTGAGGGTCGGGGAGCTGTTTTTT. Its protein product is CASSPRQVRVGELFF. V gene TRBV5-1 combines with J gene TRBJ2-2; TRBD1 is a possible D gene (6 bases). The CDR3 has 15 amino acids. V dropped 4 bases and J dropped 7 bases, with 17 bases sitting between them. Germline V gene sequence: CDR1 SGHRS, CDR2 YFSETQ.

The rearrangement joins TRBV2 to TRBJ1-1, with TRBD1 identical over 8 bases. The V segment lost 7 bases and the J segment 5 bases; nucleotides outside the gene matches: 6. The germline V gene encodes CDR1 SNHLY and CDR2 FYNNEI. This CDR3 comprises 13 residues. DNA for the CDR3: TGTGCCAGCACCCGGACAGGGTCTACTGAAGCTTTCTTT. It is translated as CASTRTGSTEAFF.

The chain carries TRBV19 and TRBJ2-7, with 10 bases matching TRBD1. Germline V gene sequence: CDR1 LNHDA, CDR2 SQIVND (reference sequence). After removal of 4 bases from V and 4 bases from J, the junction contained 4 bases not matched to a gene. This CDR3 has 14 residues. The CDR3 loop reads CASSRLGQGYEQYF. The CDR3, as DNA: TGTGCCAGTAGTAGGCTGGGACAGGGGTACGAGCAGTACTTC.